This TCR beta chain came from a study of control samples from healthy donors and cancer patients. The assay was immunoSEQ multiplex PCR, and TCRdb's table has in-frame clones only and misses some. The sample lists about 110,000 clones; roughly nine tenths were seen once. This clone was seen a single time. The germline gives CDR1 SGHRS, CDR2 YFSETQ. CDR3 length: 16 amino acids. V was trimmed by 1 base and J by 3 bases, leaving 16 bases between them. The clonotype originates from a human donor in good health. The donor label of this sample is uncertain. The chain has TRBV5-1 and TRBJ1-1; a weak D match, TRBD1 (5 bases). Input material: blood. This chain's CDR3 is CASSLNGGTDDTEAFF. The CDR3 DNA reads TGCGCCAGCAGCTTGAACGGAGGGACGGATGACACTGAAGCTTTCTTT.